This T cell receptor beta chain stems from a study of control samples from healthy donors and cancer patients. The V and J ends lost 3 bases and 4 bases respectively, with 9 bases between them. The CDR3 runs to 13 residues. Germline V lookup: CDR1 MNHNS, CDR2 SASEGT. Profiling relied on immunoSEQ multiplex PCR, and the TCRdb table lists in-frame clones only, not all of them. The profile shows some 95,000 clones, 79% of them singletons. The chain couples TRBV6-1 to TRBJ1-2; tentatively, D is TRBD1 (5 bases). The material sequenced was blood. The source is a woman aged 25 to 39 in good health. CDR3: CASSDRDGYGYTF. CDR3 in DNA: TGTGCCAGCAGTGACAGGGACGGCTATGGCTACACCTTC.